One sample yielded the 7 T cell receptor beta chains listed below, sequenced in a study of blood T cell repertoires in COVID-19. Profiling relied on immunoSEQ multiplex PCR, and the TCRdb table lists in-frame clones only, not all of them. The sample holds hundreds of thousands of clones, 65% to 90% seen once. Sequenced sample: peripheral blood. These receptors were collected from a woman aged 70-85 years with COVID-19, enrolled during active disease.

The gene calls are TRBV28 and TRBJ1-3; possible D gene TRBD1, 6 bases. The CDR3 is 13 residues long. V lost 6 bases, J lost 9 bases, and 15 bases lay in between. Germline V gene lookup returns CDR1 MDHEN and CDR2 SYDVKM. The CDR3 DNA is TGTGCCAGCAGGCAGGGGATTTGGGGCACCATATATTTT. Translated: CASRQGIWGTIYF.

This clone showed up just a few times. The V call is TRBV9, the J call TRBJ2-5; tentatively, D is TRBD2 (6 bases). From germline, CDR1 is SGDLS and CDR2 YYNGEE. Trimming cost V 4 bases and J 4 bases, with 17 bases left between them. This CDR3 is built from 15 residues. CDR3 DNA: TGTGCCAGCAGCCCACGGGCCACGGAGGGAGAGACCCAGTACTTC. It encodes CASSPRATEGETQYF.

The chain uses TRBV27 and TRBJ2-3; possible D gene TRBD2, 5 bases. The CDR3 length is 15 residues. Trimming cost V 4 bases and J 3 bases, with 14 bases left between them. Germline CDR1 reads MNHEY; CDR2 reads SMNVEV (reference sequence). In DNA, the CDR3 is TGTGCCAGCAGTTCCGGACTCGAGAGAACAGATACGCAGTATTTT. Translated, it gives CASSSGLERTDTQYF.

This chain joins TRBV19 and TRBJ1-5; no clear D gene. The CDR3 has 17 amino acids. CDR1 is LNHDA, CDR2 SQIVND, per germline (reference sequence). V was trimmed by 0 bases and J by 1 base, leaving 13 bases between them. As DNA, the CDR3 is TGTGCCAGTAGTATAGATGGCGGGCAACACAGCAATCAGCCCCAGCATTTT. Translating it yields CASSIDGGQHSNQPQHF.

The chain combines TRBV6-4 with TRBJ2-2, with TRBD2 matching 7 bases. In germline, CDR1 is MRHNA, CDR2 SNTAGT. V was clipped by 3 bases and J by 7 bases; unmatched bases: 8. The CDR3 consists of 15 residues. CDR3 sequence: CASSEQGREHGELFF. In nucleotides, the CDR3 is TGTGCCAGCAGTGAACAAGGGAGGGAGCACGGGGAGCTGTTTTTT.

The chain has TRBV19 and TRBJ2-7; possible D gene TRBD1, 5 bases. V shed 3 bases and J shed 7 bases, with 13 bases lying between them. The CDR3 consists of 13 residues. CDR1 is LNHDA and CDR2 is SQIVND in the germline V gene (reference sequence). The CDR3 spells CASSILPAGEQYF. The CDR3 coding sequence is TGTGCCAGTAGTATTCTCCCCGCAGGGGAGCAGTACTTC.

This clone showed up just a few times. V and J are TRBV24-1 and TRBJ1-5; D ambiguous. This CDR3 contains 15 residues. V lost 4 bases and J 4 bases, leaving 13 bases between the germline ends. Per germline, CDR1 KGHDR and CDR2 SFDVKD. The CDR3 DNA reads TGTGCCACCAGTGACCTAAGGACGGGGAATCAGCCCCAGCATTTT. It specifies CATSDLRTGNQPQHF.